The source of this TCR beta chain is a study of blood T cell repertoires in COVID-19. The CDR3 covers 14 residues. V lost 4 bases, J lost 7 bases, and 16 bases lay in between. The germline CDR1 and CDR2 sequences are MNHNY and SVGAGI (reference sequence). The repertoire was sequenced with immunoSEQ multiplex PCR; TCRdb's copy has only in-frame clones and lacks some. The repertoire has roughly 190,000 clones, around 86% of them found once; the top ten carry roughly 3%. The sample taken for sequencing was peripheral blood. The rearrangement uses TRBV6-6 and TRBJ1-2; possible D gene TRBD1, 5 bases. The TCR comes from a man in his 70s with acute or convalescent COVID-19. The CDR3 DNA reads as TGTGCCAGCAGTTCCCGGGACTCAAATTCTGGCTACACCTTC. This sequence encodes CASSSRDSNSGYTF.